The clone carrying this TCR beta chain was seen only a few times. V was cut by 1 base and J by 5 bases, with 14 bases left in between. The CDR3 is 14 residues long. Germline V gene lookup returns CDR1 GTSNPN and CDR2 SVGIG (reference sequence). The data were taken from a study of control samples from healthy donors and cancer patients. Produced via immunoSEQ multiplex PCR; TCRdb's table is partial and in-frame only. The sample lists 400,000 to 450,000 clones; about nine tenths were seen once. Sequenced sample: PBMCs. The TCR comes from a man between 40 and 49 years old with head and neck cancer. The V and J genes are TRBV30 and TRBJ1-2; D uncertain. In DNA, the CDR3 is TGTGCCTGGAGTGCAGCGATCGGATCTTATGGCTACACCTTC. Its protein is CAWSAAIGSYGYTF. Filled out from reference TRBV30 and TRBJ1-2, the complete variable domain reads SQTIHQWPATLVQPVGSPLSLECTVEGTSNPNLYWYRQAAGRGLQLLFYSVGIGQISSEVPQNLSASRPQDRQFILSSKKLLLSDSGFYLCAWSAAIGSYGYTFGSGTRLTVV.